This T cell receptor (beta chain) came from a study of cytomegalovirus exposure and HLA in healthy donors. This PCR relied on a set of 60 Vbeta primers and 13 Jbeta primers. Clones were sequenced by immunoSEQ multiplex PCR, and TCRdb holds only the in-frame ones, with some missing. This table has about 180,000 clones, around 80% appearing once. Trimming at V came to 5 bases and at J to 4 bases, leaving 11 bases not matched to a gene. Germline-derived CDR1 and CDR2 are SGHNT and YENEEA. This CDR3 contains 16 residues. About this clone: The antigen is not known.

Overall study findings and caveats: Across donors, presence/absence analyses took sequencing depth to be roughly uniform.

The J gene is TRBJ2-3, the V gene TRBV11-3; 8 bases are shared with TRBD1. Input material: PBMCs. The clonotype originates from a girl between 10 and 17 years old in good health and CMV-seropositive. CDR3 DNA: TGTGCCAGCAGCCCACCTCAGGGGGCGGATGCAGATACGCAGTATTTT. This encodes CASSPPQGADADTQYF.